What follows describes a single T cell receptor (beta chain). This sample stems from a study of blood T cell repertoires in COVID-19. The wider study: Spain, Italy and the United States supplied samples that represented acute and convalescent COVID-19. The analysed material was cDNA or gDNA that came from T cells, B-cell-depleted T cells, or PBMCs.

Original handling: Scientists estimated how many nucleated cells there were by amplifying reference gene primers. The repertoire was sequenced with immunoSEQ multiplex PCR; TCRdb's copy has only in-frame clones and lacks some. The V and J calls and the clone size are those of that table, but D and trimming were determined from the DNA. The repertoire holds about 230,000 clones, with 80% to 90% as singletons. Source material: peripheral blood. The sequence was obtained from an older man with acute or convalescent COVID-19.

CDR3 protein: CASRTGTGGLLEQFF. CDR3 nucleotides: TGTGCCAGCAGGACCGGGACAGGGGGCTTACTTGAGCAGTTCTTC. The V and J genes are TRBV28 and TRBJ2-1; 12 bases line up with TRBD1. Unmatched junction bases numbered 9, after V lost 6 bases and J lost 9 bases. This CDR3 region has 15 residues. Per germline, CDR1 MDHEN and CDR2 SYDVKM.